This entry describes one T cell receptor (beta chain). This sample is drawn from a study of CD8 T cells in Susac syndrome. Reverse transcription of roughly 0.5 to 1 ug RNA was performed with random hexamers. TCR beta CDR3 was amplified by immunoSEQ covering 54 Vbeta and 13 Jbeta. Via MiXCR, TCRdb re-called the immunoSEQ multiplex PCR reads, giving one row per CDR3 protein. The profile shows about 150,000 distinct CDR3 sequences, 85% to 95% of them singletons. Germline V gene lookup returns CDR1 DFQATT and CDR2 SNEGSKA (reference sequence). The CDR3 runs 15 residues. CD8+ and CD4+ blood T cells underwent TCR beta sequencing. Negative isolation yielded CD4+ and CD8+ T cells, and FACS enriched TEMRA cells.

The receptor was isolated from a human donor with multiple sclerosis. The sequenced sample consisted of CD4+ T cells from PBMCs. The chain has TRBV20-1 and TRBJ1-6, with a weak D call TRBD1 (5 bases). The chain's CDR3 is CSVNSRGLDNSPLHF. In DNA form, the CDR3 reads TGCAGCGTTAACAGCCGGGGACTTGATAATTCACCCCTCCACTTT.